This T cell receptor beta chain was sequenced for a study of T cell responses to AZD1222 COVID-19 vaccine. Overall study context: Timing groups of about 4 and about 12 weeks for second doses were pooled.

Sequenced by immunoSEQ multiplex PCR; TCRdb stores in-frame clones only, minus some. The sample has around 100,000 clones, about 87% seen once. The receptor comes from an adult in good health. Sequenced material: peripheral blood, taken on day 0 of AZD1222 vaccination.

The CDR3 region has the DNA TGTGCCAGCAGCTCCGGGCCGTCCTACGAGCAGTACTTC. As protein: CASSSGPSYEQYF. This chain connects TRBV13 to TRBJ2-7; no clear D gene. The CDR3 has 13 amino acids. CDR1 is PRHDT and CDR2 is FYEKMQ in the germline V gene (reference sequence). The germline V and J ends were trimmed by 4 bases and 1 base, with 8 bases remaining between them.